This TCR beta chain is drawn from a study of post-analysis software for immune sequencing data (dated by TCRdb to about 2015). Study-wide context: Relapsing-remitting, secondary progressive and progressive-relapsing multiple sclerosis were recorded as disease courses, and subtype annotation was lacking for some patients. The patient repertoires were set against under 13 previously published healthy control repertoires from donors whose ages ranged from roughly 6 to 25 years. A subset of samples was prepared in parallel using single-end sample barcoding, then pooled and co-amplified after Illumina adapter ligation.

For CDR1 and CDR2, the germline V gene lists KGHSH and LQKENI. The V and J ends are trimmed by 5 bases and 4 bases, leaving 12 bases between them. The CDR3 numbers 13 residues from cysteine through phenylalanine. The only DNA kept is the CDR3, 39 bases in frame from the first base. The library was obtained by PCR. The sequencer listed for this sample is Illumina HiSeq 2500. To reduce PCR and sequencing biases, unique molecular identifiers were built into the TCR beta cDNA libraries. Per 1 to 10 million input T cells, approximately 500,000 cDNA molecules were obtained, such that each molecule approximated one T cell. The patient libraries were prepared and sequenced with the same protocol used for the earlier healthy control dataset. Within a given batch, samples were prepared together, multiplexed and sequenced on the same HiSeq lane. Regarding the original processing steps: Raw barcoded reads were processed with MIGEC, discarding single-read molecular identifier groups before consensus assembly and CDR3 extraction. Clonotype tables were post-analysed with VDJtools, normalizing diversity by down-sampling all datasets to the smallest sample size. In repertoire overlap clustering, CDR3 amino acid sequences, but not nucleotide sequences, were matched to correct batch-related cross-sample contamination. The public reads were reprocessed in TCRdb via fastp at Q25 and MiXCR, keeping in-frame beta chains. For every CDR3 protein sequence, its rows merge into one entry that carries the most common genes and DNA. These V and J calls originate from TCRdb's pipeline instead of the authors' own analysis. The sample table records about 820,000 distinct CDR3 sequences; roughly 50% of these occur just once. The ten largest clones capture about 4.5% of the sample.

To demonstrate the VDJtools post-analysis software, TCR beta repertoires were profiled from the peripheral blood of 10 to 15 young patients with multiple sclerosis. The multiple sclerosis patients were children and adolescents between about 6 and 15 years of age. On the study overall, not on this receptor specifically: Strong co-clustering of samples prepared in the same batch was shown by direct clustering with F measure, prompting a batch-effect correction. Multiple sclerosis patients had significantly lower normalized Chao1 diversity than controls, a result that suggests substantial peripheral T-cell clonal expansion. The multiple sclerosis patient group was slightly younger than the control group. Significantly higher frequencies in patients than in controls were found for several TRBV segments, including TRBV5-6, TRBV5-1 and TRBV20-1.

As regards this clonotype: It lacks a known antigen. Per-base qualities were not stored, and no clone one base away is much larger.

Recombination joined TRBV18 with TRBJ2-7, and TRBD2 may be the D gene, going by 6 matching bases. The clonotype was recovered from a girl under 18 with multiple sclerosis. The source material was blood. The nucleotides read TGTGCCAGCTCAACCCGACTAGGTTACGAGCAGTACTTC. It is translated as CASSTRLGYEQYF. Here the CDR3 is joined to the reference TRBV18 and TRBJ2-7 genes, and the full variable domain is: NAGVMQNPRHLVRRRGQEARLRCSPMKGHSHVYWYRQLPEEGLKFMVYLQKENIIDESGMPKERFSAEFPKEGPSILRIQQVVRGDSAAYFCASSTRLGYEQYFGPGTRLTVT.